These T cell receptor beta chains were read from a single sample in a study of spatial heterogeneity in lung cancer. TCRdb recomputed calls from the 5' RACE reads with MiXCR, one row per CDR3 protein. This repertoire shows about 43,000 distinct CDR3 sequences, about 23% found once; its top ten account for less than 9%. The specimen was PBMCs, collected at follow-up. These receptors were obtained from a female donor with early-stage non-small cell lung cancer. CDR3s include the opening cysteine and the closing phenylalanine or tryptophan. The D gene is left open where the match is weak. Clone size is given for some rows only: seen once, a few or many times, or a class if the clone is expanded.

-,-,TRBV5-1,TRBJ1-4,TGCGCCAGCAGCTCCGGACAACAGGGCGGGGAAAAACTGTTTTTT,CASSSGQQGGEKLFF
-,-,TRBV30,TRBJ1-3,TGTGCCTGGAGTGTATCTGGAAACACCATATATTTT,CAWSVSGNTIYF
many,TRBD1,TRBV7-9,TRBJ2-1,TGTGCCAGCAGCTTAGGACAGGGGGGCAATGAGCAGTTCTTC,CASSLGQGGNEQFF
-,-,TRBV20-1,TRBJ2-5,TGCAGTGCTGGGGGCCTGGAAGAGACCCAGTACTTC,CSAGGLEETQYF
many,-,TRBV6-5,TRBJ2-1,TGTGCCAGCCGGGGTAGCTCCTACAATGAGCAGTTCTTC,CASRGSSYNEQFF
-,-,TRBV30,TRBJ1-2,TGTGCCTGGAGTGTATCGCGGGATGCGGGCTACACCTTC,CAWSVSRDAGYTF
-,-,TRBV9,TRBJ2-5,TGTGCCAGCAGCGTAGCAGGGCGTGAGACCCAGTACTTC,CASSVAGRETQYF
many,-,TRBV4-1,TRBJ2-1,TGCGCCAGCAGCCAAGAAGGACGAGAGCAGTTCTTC,CASSQEGREQFF
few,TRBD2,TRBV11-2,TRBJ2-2,TGTGCCAGCAGCCGCATCGGGGGGTTTAACACCGGGGAGCTGTTTTTT,CASSRIGGFNTGELFF
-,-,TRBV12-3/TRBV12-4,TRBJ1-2,TGTGCCAGCAGTTTACGGATCCCCTATGGCTACACCTTC,CASSLRIPYGYTF
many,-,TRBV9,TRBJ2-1,TGTGCCAGCAGCTACCGCGGTAGCTCCTACAATGAGCAGTTCTTC,CASSYRGSSYNEQFF
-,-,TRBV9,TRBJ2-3,TGTGCCAGCAGCGTAGCTATTGAAGATACGCAGTATTTT,CASSVAIEDTQYF
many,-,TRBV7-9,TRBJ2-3,TGTGCCAGCAACCGGGTTTTCGATACGCAGTATTTT,CASNRVFDTQYF
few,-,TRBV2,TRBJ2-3,TGTGCCAGCAGTGCTAGGATAACCACAGATACGCAGTATTTT,CASSARITTDTQYF
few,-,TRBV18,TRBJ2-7,TGTGCCAGCTCACCCACCCTTGGGGATGGAGGCGAGCAGTACTTC,CASSPTLGDGGEQYF
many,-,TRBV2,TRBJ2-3,TGTGCCAGCACTCCGGGTAGCACAGATACGCAGTATTTT,CASTPGSTDTQYF
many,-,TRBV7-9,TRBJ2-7,TGTGCCAGCAGACCTTTAGCGGCCACTTACGAGCAGTACTTC,CASRPLAATYEQYF
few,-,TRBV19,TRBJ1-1,TGTGCCAGTAGTATGCAGAGGAACACTGAAGCTTTCTTT,CASSMQRNTEAFF
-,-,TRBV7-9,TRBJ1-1,TGTGCCAGCAGCTCCCGGGACGGGAACACTGAAGCTTTCTTT,CASSSRDGNTEAFF
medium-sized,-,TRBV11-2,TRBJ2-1,TGTGCCAGCAGCTTAGGGGCTTTGGATGAGCAGTTCTTC,CASSLGALDEQFF
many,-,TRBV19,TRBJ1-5,TGTGCCAGTGGGGCATCTCGGCAGAACAATCAGCCCCAGCATTTT,CASGASRQNNQPQHF
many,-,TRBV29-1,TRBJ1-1,TGCAGCCTCGCACCGGGGCCGGTGGCCACTGAAGCTTTCTTT,CSLAPGPVATEAFF
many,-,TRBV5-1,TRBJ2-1,TGCGCCAGCAGCTTGGATCTGTACAATGAGCAGTTCTTC,CASSLDLYNEQFF
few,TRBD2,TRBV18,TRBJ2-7,TGTGCCAGCTCCCCACTAGCGGCCTACGAGCAGTACTTC,CASSPLAAYEQYF
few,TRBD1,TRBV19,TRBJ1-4,TGTGCCAGTAGTCCCCGGGACAGGGGCGAAAAACTGTTTTTT,CASSPRDRGEKLFF
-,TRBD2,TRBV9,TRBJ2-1,TGTGCCAGCAGCGTGACCCCTGAAGCGGGATGGAATGAGCAGTTCTTC,CASSVTPEAGWNEQFF
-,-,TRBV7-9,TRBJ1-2,TGTGCCAGCGGAGACGTAGGGCGAGACGGCTACACCTTC,CASGDVGRDGYTF
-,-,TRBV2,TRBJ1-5,TGTGCCAGCAGTAATGAGTGGAATCAGCCCCAGCATTTT,CASSNEWNQPQHF
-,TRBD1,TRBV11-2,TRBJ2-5,TGTGCCAGCAGCTTTACAGGGGTCCAAGAGACCCAGTACTTC,CASSFTGVQETQYF
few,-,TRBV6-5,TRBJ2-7,TGTGCCAGCAGTTTAGAGGGGACGAACGTACTCTACGAGCAGTACTTC,CASSLEGTNVLYEQYF